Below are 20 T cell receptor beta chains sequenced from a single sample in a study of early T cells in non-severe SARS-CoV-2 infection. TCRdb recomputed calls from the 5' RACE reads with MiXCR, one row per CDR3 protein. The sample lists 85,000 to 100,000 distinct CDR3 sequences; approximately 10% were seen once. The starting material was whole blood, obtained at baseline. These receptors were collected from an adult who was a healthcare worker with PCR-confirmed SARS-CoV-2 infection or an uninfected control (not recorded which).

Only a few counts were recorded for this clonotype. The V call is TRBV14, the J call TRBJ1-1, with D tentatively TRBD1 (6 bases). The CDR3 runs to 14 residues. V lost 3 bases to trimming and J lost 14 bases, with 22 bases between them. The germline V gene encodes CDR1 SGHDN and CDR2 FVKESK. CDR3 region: CASSQDGTRFSLFF. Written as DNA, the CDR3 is TGTGCCAGCAGCCAGGACGGGACACGGTTTTCTTTGTTCTTT.

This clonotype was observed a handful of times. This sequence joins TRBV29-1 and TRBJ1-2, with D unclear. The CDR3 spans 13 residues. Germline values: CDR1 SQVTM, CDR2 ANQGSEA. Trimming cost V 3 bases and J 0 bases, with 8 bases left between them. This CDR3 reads CSVEDGPNYGYTF. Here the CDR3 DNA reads TGCAGCGTTGAGGACGGACCTAACTATGGCTACACCTTC.

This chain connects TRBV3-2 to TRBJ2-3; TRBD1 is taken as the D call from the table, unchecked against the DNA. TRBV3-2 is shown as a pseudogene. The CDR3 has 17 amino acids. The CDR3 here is CASSQRSGASGSDTQYF. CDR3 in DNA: TGTGCCAGCAGCCAAAGGTCTGGGGCCTCAGGTTCAGATACGCAGTATTTT.

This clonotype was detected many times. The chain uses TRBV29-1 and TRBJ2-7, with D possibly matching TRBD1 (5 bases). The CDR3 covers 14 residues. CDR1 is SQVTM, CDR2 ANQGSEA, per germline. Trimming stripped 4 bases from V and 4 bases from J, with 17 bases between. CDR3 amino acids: CSVGAGPDSYEQYF. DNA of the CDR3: TGCAGCGTTGGGGCAGGGCCCGACAGTTACGAGCAGTACTTC.

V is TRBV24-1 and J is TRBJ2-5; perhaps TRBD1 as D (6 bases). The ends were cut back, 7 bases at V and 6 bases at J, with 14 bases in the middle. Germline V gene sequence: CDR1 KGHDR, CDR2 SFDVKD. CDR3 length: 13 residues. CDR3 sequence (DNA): TGTGCCACCAGCAGGACAGTCGAAAAGACCCAGTACTTC. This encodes CATSRTVEKTQYF.

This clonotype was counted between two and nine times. The chain's CDR3 is CASSEVFHQPQHF. DNA for the CDR3: TGTGCCAGCAGTGAAGTATTCCATCAGCCCCAGCATTTT. The chain combines TRBV6-1 with TRBJ1-5; no reliable D call. CDR1 is MNHNS, CDR2 SASEGT, per germline. V was shortened by 1 base and J by 5 bases, with 6 bases between the two germline ends. This CDR3 is 13 amino acids long.

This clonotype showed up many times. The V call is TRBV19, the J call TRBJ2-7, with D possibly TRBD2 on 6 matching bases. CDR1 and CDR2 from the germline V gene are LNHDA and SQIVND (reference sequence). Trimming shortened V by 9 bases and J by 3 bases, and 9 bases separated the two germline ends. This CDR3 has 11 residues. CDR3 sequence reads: CASGSFYEQYF. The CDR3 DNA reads TGTGCCAGCGGGAGTTTCTACGAGCAGTACTTC.

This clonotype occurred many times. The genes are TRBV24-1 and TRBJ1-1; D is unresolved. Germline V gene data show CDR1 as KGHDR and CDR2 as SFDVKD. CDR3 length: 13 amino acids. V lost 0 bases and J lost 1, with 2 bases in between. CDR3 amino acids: CATSDLENTEAFF. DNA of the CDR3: TGTGCCACCAGTGATTTGGAGAACACTGAAGCTTTCTTT.

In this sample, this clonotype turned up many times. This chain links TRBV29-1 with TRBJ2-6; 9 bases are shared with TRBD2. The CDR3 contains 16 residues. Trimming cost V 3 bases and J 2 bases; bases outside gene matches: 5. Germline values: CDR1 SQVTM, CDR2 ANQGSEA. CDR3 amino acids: CSVDEAGGTGANVLTF. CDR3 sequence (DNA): TGCAGCGTTGATGAAGCGGGAGGAACTGGGGCCAACGTCCTGACTTTC. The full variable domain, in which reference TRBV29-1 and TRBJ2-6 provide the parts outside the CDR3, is SAVISQKPSRDICQRGTSLTIQCQVDSQVTMMFWYRQQPGQSLTLIATANQGSEATYESGFVIDKFPISRPNLTFSTLTVSNMSPEDSSIYLCSVDEAGGTGANVLTFGAGSRLTVL.

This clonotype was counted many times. Here the CDR3 DNA reads TGTGCCAGCAGCCCCGGGGGAGGGGCAGCTGAAGCTTTCTTT. Translating it yields CASSPGGGAAEAFF. V and J are TRBV3-1 and TRBJ1-1; a weak D match, TRBD1 (5 bases). From germline, CDR1 is LGHDT and CDR2 YNNKEL (reference sequence). This CDR3 contains 14 residues. V was shortened by 4 bases and J by 6 bases, with 15 bases between the two germline ends. The variable domain in full, with the rest retrieved from reference TRBV3-1 and TRBJ1-1, is DTAVSQTPKYLVTQMGNDKSIKCEQNLGHDTMYWYKQDSKKFLKIMFSYNNKELIINETVPNRFSPKSPDKAHLNLHINSLELGDSAVYFCASSPGGGAAEAFFGQGTRLTVV.

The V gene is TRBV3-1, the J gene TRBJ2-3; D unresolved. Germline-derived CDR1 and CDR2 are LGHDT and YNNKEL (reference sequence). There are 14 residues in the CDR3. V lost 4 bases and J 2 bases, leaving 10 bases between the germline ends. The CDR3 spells CASSRNEDTDTQYF. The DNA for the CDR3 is TGTGCCAGCAGCCGAAACGAGGACACAGATACGCAGTATTTT.

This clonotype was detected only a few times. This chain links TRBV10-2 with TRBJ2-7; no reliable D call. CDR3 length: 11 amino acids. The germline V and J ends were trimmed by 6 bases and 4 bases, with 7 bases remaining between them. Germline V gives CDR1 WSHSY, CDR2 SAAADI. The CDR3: CASSEVYEQYF. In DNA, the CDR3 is TGCGCCAGCAGCGAAGTTTACGAGCAGTACTTC.

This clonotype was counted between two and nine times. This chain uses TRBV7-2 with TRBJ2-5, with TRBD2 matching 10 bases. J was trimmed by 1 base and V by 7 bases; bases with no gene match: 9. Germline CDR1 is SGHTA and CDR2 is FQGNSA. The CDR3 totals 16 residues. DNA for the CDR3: TGTGCCAGCACCCCATTGAGGACTAGCGGCCAAGAGACCCAGTACTTC. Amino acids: CASTPLRTSGQETQYF.

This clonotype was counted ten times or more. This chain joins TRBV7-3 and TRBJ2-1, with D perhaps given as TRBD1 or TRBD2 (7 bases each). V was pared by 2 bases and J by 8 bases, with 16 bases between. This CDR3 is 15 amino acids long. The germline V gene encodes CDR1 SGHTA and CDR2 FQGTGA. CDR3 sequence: CASSLGRGTNDEQFF. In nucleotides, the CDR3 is TGTGCCAGCAGCTTAGGCAGGGGGACTAACGATGAGCAGTTCTTC.

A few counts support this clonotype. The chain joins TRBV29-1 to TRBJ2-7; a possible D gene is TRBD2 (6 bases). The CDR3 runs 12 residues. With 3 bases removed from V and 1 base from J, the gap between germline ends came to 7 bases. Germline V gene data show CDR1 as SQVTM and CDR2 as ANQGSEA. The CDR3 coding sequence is TGCAGCGTTGAGGAGGGTTCCTACGAGCAGTACTTC. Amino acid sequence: CSVEEGSYEQYF.

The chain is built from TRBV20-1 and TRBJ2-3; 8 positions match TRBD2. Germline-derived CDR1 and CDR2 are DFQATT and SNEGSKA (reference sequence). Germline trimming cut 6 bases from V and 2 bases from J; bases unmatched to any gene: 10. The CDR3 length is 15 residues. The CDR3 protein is CSAPARGGFTDTQYF. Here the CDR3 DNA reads TGCAGTGCCCCCGCACGCGGGGGGTTCACAGATACGCAGTATTTT.

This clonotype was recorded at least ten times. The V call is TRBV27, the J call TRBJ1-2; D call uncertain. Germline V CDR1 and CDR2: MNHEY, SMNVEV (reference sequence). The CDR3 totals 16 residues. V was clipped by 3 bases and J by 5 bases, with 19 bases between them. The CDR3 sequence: CASSFGSVPTPYGYTF. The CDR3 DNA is TGTGCCAGCAGTTTTGGCTCCGTCCCTACCCCTTATGGCTACACCTTC.

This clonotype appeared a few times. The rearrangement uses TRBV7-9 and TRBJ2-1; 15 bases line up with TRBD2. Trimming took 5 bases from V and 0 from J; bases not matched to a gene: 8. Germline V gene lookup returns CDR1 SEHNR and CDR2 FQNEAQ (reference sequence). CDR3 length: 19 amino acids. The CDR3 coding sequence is TGTGCCAGCAGCGGCGGGACTAGCGGGGGGATTTACTCCTACAATGAGCAGTTCTTC. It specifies CASSGGTSGGIYSYNEQFF.

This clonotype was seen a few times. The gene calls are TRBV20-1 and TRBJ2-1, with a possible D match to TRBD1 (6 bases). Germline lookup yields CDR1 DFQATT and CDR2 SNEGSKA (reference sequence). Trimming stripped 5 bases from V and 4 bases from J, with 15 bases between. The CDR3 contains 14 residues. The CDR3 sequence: CSALQGEVYNEQFF. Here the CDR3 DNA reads TGCAGTGCTTTACAGGGAGAGGTTTACAATGAGCAGTTCTTC.

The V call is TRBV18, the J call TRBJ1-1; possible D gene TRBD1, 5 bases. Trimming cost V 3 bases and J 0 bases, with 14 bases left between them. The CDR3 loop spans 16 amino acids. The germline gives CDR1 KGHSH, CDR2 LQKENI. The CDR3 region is CASSPSWGRVNTEAFF. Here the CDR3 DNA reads TGTGCCAGCTCACCTTCCTGGGGCAGGGTGAACACTGAAGCTTTCTTT.